These 2 T cell receptor beta chains were all obtained from the same sample, sequenced in a study of molecular identifiers for immune sequencing clone quantification. TCRdb reprocessed the PCR reads with MiXCR, giving one entry per CDR3 protein. The table includes 600,000 to 650,000 distinct CDR3 sequences, less than 20% detected once. The material sequenced was naive CD8+ T cells from blood, with Jurkat cell RNA spiked in. Subset defined: FACS-sorted CD8+CD4-CCR7+CD45RA+ naive T cells. All receptors derive from a human donor in good health. Some libraries in this study had Jurkat cell RNA spiked in.

The chain combines TRBV19 with TRBJ2-1, with 10 bases matching TRBD1. From germline, CDR1 is LNHDA and CDR2 SQIVND (reference sequence). This CDR3 spans 14 amino acids. V lost 7 bases to trimming and J lost 1 base; unmatched junction nucleotides: 1. The CDR3 DNA follows: TGTGCCAGTAAGGGACAGGGGTCCTACAATGAGCAGTTCTTC. Translated: CASKGQGSYNEQFF. Supplemented by reference TRBV19 and TRBJ2-1, the full variable domain reads DGGITQSPKYLFRKEGQNVTLSCEQNLNHDAMYWYRQDPGQGLRLIYYSQIVNDFQKGDIAEGYSVSREKKESFPLTVTSAQKNPTAFYLCASKGQGSYNEQFFGPGTRLTVL.

V and J are TRBV24-1 and TRBJ2-2; TRBD2 matches at 7 bases. CDR1 is KGHDR, CDR2 SFDVKD, per germline. This CDR3 is built from 16 residues. Trimming removed 4 bases from V and 6 bases from J; junction bases left unmatched: 10. CDR3 coding DNA: TGTGCCACCAGTGACCCGAATATTGCGGGGGCCGGGGAGCTGTTTTTT. Protein sequence: CATSDPNIAGAGELFF.